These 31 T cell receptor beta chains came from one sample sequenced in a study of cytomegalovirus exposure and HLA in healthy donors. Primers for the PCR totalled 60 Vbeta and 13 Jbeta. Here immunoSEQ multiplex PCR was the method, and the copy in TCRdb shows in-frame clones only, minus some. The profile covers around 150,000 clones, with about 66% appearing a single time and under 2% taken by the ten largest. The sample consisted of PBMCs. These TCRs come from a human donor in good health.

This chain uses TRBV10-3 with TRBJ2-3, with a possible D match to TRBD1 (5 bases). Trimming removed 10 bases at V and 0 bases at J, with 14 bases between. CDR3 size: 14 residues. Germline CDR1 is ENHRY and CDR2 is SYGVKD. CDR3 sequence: CATEETVSTDTQYF. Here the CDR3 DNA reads TGTGCCACCGAGGAGACAGTCAGCACAGATACGCAGTATTTT.

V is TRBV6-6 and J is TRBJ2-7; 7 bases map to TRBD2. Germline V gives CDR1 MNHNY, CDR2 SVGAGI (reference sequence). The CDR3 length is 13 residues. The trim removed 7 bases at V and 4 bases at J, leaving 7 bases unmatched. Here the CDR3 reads CASTGGGLYEQYF. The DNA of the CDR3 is TGTGCCAGCACGGGAGGAGGGCTTTACGAGCAGTACTTC.

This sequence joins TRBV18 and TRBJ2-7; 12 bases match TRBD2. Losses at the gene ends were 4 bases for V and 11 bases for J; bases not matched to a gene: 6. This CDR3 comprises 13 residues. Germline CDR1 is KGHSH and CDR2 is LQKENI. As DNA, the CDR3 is TGTGCCAGCTCACGGCTAGCGGGAGGGCCGGAGTACTTC. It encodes CASSRLAGGPEYF.

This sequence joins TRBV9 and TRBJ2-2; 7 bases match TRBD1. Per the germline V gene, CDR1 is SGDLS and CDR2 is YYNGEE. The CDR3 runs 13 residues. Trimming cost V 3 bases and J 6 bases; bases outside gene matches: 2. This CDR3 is CASSGTGAGELFF. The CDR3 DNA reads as TGTGCCAGCAGCGGCACAGGGGCCGGGGAGCTGTTTTTT.

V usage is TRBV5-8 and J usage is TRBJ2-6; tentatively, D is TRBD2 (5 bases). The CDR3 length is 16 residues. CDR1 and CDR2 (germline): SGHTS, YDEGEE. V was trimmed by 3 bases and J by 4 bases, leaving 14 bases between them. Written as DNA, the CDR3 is TGTGCCAGCAGCTCCCTCCGTGCGGGCGGGGCCAACGTCCTGACTTTC. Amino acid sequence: CASSSLRAGGANVLTF.

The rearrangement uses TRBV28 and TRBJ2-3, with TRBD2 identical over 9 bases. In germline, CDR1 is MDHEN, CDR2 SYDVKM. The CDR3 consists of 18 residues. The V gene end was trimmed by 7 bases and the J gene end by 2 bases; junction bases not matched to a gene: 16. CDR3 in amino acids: CASTLYSLAGATTDTQYF. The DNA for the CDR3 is TGTGCCAGCACCCTTTACTCGTTAGCGGGGGCGACCACAGATACGCAGTATTTT.

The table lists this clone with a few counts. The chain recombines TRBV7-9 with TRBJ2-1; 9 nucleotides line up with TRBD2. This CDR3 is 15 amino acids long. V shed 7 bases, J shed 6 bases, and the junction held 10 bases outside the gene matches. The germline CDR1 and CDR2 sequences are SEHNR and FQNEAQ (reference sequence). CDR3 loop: CASIPSGLAFNEQFF. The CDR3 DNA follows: TGTGCCAGCATCCCCTCGGGACTAGCCTTCAATGAGCAGTTCTTC.

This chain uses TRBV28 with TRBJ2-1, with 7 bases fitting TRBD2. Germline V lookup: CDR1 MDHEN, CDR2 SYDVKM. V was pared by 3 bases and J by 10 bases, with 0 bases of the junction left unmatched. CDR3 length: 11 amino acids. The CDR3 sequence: CASSLREEQFF. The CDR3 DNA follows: TGTGCCAGCAGTTTGCGGGAGGAGCAGTTCTTC.

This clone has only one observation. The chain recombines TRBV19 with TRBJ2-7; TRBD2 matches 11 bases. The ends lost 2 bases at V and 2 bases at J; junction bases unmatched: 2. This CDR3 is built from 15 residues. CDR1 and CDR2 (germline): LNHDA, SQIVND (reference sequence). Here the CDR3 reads CASSISTSGAYEQYF. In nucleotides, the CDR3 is TGTGCCAGTAGTATATCGACTAGCGGGGCCTACGAGCAGTACTTC.

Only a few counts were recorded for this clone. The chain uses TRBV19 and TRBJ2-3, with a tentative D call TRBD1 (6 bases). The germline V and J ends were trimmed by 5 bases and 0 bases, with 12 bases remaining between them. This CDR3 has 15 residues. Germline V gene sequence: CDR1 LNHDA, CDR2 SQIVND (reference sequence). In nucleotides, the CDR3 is TGTGCCAGTAGTCCAAGGACAGCTAGCACAGATACGCAGTATTTT. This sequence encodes CASSPRTASTDTQYF. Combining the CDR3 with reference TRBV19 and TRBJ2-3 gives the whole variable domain DGGITQSPKYLFRKEGQNVTLSCEQNLNHDAMYWYRQDPGQGLRLIYYSQIVNDFQKGDIAEGYSVSREKKESFPLTVTSAQKNPTAFYLCASSPRTASTDTQYFGPGTRLTVL.

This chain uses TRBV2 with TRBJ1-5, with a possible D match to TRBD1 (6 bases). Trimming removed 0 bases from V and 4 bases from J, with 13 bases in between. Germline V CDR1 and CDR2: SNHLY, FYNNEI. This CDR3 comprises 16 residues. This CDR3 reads CASSEAAGDRNQPQHF. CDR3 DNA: TGTGCCAGCAGTGAAGCGGCAGGGGATCGAAATCAGCCCCAGCATTTT.

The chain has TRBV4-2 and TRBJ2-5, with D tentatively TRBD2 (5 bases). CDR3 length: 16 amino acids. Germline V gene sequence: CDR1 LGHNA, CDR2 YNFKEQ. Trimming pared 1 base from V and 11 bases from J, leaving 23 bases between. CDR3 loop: CASSQGLREQRWEQYF. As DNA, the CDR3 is TGTGCCAGCAGCCAAGGGTTGCGAGAACAGCGGTGGGAGCAGTACTTC.

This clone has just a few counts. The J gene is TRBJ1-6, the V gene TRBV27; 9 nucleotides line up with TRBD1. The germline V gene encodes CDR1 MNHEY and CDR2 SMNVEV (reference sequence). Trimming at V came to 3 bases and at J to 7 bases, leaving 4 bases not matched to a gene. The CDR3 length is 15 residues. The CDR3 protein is CASSFGTGWNSPLHF. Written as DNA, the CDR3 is TGTGCCAGCAGTTTCGGGACAGGGTGGAATTCACCCCTCCACTTT.

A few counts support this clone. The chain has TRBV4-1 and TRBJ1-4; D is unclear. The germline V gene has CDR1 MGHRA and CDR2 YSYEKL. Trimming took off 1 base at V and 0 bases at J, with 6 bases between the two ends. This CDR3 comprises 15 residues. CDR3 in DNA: TGCGCCAGCAGCCAAGCGCCAGCAACTAATGAAAAACTGTTTTTT. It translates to CASSQAPATNEKLFF.

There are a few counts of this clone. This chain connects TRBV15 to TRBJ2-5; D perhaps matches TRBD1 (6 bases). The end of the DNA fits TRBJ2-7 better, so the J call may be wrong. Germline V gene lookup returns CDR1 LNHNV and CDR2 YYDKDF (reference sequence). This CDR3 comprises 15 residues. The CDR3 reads CATSTLGAGLNEQYF. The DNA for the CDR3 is TGTGCCACCAGCACCCTGGGGGCAGGGCTCAACGAGCAGTACTTC.

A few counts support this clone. The CDR3 spells CASSQPTGGAGREQYF. The CDR3 DNA reads as TGCGCCAGCAGCCAACCTACAGGGGGCGCAGGCCGAGAGCAGTACTTC. The chain is built from TRBV4-1 and TRBJ2-7; 9 bases agree with TRBD1. The CDR3 length is 16 residues. CDR1 and CDR2 (germline): MGHRA, YSYEKL. After removal of 2 bases from V and 7 bases from J, the junction contained 12 bases not matched to a gene.

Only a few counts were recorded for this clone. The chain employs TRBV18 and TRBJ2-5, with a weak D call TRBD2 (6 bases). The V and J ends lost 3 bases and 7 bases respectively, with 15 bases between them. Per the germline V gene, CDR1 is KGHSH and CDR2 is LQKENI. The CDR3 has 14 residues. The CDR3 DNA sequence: TGTGCCAGCTCACCGGGAGGACTTTCTGGGACCCAGTACTTC. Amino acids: CASSPGGLSGTQYF. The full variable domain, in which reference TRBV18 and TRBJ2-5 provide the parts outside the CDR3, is NAGVMQNPRHLVRRRGQEARLRCSPMKGHSHVYWYRQLPEEGLKFMVYLQKENIIDESGMPKERFSAEFPKEGPSILRIQQVVRGDSAAYFCASSPGGLSGTQYFGPGTRLLVL.

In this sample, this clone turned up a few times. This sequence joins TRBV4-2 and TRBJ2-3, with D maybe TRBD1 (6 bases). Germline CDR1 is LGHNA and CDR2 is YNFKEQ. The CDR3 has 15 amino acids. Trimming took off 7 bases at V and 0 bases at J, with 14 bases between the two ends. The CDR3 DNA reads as TGTGCCAGCACCTCAGGACAGACTAGCACAGATACGCAGTATTTT. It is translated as CASTSGQTSTDTQYF.

This CDR3 is CASRSSRESDEQFF. DNA for the CDR3: TGTGCCAGCAGGTCGTCGAGGGAGTCGGATGAGCAGTTCTTC. This chain connects TRBV28 to TRBJ2-1, with D possibly TRBD2 on 5 matching bases. The CDR3 extends over 14 amino acids. Per germline, CDR1 MDHEN and CDR2 SYDVKM. With 6 bases removed from V and 8 bases from J, the gap between germline ends came to 17 bases.

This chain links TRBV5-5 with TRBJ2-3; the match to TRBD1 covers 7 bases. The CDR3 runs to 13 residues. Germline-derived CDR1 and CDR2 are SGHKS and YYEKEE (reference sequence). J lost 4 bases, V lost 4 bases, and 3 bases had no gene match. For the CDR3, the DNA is TGTGCCAGCAGCCCCCAGGGGGCAGATACGCAGTATTTT. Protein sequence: CASSPQGADTQYF.

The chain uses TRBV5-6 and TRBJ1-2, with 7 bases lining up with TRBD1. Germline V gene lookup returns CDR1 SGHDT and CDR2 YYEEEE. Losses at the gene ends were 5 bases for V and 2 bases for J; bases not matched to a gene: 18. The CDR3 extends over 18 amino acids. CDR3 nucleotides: TGTGCCAGCAGTTCCTACGCCCCATTGGGGACAGCCAACTATGGCTACACCTTC. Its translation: CASSSYAPLGTANYGYTF.

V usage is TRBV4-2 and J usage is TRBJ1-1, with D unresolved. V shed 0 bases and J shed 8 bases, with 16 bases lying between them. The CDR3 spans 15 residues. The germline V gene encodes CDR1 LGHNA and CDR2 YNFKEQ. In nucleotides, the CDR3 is TGTGCCAGCAGCCAAGATTTGGGCCCGAAGATAGAAGCTTTCTTT. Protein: CASSQDLGPKIEAFF.

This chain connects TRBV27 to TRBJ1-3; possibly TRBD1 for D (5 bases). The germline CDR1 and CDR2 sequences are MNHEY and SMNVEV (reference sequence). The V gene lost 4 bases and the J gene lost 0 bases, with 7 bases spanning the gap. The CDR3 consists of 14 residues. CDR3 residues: CASSSGNSGNTIYF. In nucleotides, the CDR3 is TGTGCCAGCAGTTCAGGGAACTCTGGAAACACCATATATTTT.

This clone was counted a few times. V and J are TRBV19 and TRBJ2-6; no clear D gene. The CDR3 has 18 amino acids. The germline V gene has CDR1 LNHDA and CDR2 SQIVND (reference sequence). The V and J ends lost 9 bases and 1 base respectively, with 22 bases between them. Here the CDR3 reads CASALGWSAFSGANVLTF. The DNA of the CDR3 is TGTGCCAGCGCACTGGGCTGGTCTGCGTTTTCTGGGGCCAACGTCCTGACTTTC.

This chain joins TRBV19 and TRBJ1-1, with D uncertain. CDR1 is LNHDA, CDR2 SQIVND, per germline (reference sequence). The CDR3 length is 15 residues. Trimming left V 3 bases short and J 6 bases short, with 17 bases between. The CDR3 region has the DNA TGTGCCAGTAGTATTCGCCTTGGGCGTACCTCTGAAGCTTTCTTT. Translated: CASSIRLGRTSEAFF.

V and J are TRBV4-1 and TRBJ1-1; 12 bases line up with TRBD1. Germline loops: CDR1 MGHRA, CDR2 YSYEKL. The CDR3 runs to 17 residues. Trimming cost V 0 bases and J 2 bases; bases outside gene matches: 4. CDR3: CASSQEGQGAGNTEAFF. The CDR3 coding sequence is TGCGCCAGCAGCCAAGAGGGACAGGGGGCAGGAAACACTGAAGCTTTCTTT.

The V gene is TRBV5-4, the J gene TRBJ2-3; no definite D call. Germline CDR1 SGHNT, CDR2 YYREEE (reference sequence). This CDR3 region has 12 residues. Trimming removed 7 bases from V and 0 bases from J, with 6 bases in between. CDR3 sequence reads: CASRRSTDTQYF. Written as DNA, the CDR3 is TGTGCCAGCCGGAGAAGCACAGATACGCAGTATTTT.

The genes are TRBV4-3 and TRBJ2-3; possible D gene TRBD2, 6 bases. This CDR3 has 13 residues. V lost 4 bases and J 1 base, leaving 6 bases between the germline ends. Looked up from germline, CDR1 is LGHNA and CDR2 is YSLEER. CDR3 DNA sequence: TGCGCCAGCAGCCCGGGGGGCACAGATACGCAGTATTTT. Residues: CASSPGGTDTQYF.

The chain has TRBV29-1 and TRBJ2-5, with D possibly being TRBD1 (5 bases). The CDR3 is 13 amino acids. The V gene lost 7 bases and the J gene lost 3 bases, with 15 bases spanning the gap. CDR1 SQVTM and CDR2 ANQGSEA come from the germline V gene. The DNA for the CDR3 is TGCAGCGCTCAGGGCCCCGCGGAAGAGACCCAGTACTTC. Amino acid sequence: CSAQGPAEETQYF.

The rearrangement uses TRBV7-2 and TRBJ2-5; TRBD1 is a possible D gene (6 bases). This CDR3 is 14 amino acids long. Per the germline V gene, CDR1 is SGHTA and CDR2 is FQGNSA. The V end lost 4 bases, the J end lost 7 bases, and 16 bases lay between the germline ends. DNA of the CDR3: TGTGCCAGCAGCTATGGGGGCCTTGGGGGGACCCAGTACTTC. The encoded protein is CASSYGGLGGTQYF.

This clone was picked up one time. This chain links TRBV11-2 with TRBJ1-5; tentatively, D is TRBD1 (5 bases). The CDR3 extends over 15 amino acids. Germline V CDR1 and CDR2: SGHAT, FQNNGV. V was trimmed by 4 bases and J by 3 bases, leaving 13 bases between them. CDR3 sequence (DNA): TGTGCCAGCAGCTGGGATGCAGGGAACAATCAGCCCCAGCATTTT. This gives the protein CASSWDAGNNQPQHF.